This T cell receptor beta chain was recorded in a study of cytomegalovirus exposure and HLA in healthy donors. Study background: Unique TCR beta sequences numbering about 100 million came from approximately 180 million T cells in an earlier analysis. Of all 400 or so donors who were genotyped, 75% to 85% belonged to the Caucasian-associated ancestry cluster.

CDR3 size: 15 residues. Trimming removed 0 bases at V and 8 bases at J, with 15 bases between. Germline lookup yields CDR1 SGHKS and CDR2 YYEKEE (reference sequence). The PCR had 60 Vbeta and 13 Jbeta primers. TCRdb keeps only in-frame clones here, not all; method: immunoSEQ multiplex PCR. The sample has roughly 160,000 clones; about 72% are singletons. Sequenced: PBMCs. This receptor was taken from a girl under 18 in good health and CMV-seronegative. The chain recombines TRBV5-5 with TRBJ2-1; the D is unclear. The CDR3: CASSLGLGIGDEQFF. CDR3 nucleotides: TGTGCCAGCAGCTTGGGGCTAGGCATCGGCGATGAGCAGTTCTTC.